A selection of T cell receptor beta chains follows, all from one sample in a study of cytomegalovirus exposure and HLA in healthy donors. Assay used: immunoSEQ multiplex PCR; TCRdb lists only in-frame clones, some missing. The sample holds 95,000 to 130,000 clones; 65% are singletons and the top ten take less than 9.5%. The sequencing input was PBMCs. The receptors were gathered from a middle-aged woman in good health and CMV-seropositive. Both conserved end residues are part of each CDR3. Rows may omit the clone size; those that give it use once, few, many or a size class.

size: -; J: TRBJ2-2; V: TRBV5-1; CDR3: CASTYGLAGVSGELFF
size: few; J: TRBJ2-7; V: TRBV30; CDR3: CAWSGRGIGYEQYF
size: -; J: TRBJ2-3; V: TRBV5-6; CDR3: CASSRDETSGADTQYF
size: -; J: TRBJ2-3; V: TRBV6-1; CDR3: CASRVSGTSTDTQYF
size: -; J: TRBJ2-1; V: TRBV6-6; CDR3: CASSYVSGNEQFF
size: few; J: TRBJ1-2; V: TRBV9; CDR3: CASSVDTFDTAYGYTF
size: few; J: TRBJ2-7; V: TRBV4-1; CDR3: CASSSTSGAYEQYF
size: -; J: TRBJ2-3; V: TRBV9; CDR3: CASSGPNSGADTQYF
size: -; J: TRBJ2-7; V: TRBV21-1; CDR3: CASSKEKGRDRVYEQYF
size: -; J: TRBJ1-2; V: TRBV28; CDR3: CASSLMGPGQGYGYTF
size: -; J: TRBJ1-2; V: TRBV29-1; CDR3: CSVDSGTSAGYTF
size: -; J: TRBJ1-4; V: TRBV7-2; CDR3: CASSFTGFSTEKLFF
size: -; J: TRBJ1-1; V: TRBV6-1; CDR3: CASSENAAEAFF
size: few; J: TRBJ2-7; V: TRBV4-3; CDR3: CASSQAFGGRAVYEQYF
size: -; J: TRBJ2-7; V: TRBV28; CDR3: CASSFPLTDSIGRTDYEQYF
size: -; J: TRBJ2-3; V: TRBV5-4; CDR3: CASSDRLTDTQYF
size: -; J: TRBJ2-5; V: TRBV2; CDR3: CASSTSSRQETQYF
size: -; J: TRBJ2-7; V: TRBV19; CDR3: CASSGRDRGYEQYF
size: -; J: TRBJ2-3; V: TRBV5-4; CDR3: CASSLGGRGDTQYF
size: -; J: -; V: TRBV2; CDR3: CASKGQGAPHEQYF
size: -; J: TRBJ1-5; V: TRBV30; CDR3: CAWSFRTDQPQHF
size: -; J: TRBJ1-3; V: TRBV7-9; CDR3: CSSSLAPTGSWAGNTIYF
size: once; J: TRBJ2-7; V: TRBV7-2; CDR3: CASSADGTSSEQYF
size: -; J: TRBJ2-2; V: TRBV11-2; CDR3: CASSGLVPGELFF
size: -; J: TRBJ2-2; V: TRBV6-5; CDR3: CASNAFEYYTGELFF
size: few; J: TRBJ2-7; V: TRBV9; CDR3: CASSGGGQALYEQYF
size: once; J: TRBJ2-7; V: TRBV11-2; CDR3: CASSPEAGQIYEQYF
size: once; J: TRBJ2-1; V: TRBV5-1; CDR3: CASSFRSGSDSDNEQFF
size: -; J: TRBJ1-2; V: TRBV5-1; CDR3: CASSLAYSTGQGLNYGYTF
size: -; J: TRBJ1-2; V: TRBV13; CDR3: CASSLERGAGYYGYTF
size: -; J: TRBJ2-1; V: TRBV7-9; CDR3: CASRPDNNEQFF
size: -; J: TRBJ1-2; V: TRBV18; CDR3: CASSTGAKGGYTF
size: few; J: TRBJ2-5; V: TRBV29-1; CDR3: CSVYIAGETQYF
size: -; J: TRBJ2-3; V: TRBV9; CDR3: CASSPEGRRDTQYF
size: -; J: TRBJ2-2; V: TRBV6-6; CDR3: CASSYTRGTGELFF
size: -; J: TRBJ2-3; V: TRBV5-1; CDR3: CASSNLWTGGSTDTQYF
size: -; J: TRBJ2-7; V: TRBV28; CDR3: CASSLSGLAGSLGYYEQYF
size: -; J: TRBJ2-7; V: TRBV7-8; CDR3: CASSHLVPAVGEQYF
size: -; J: TRBJ2-7; V: TRBV25-1; CDR3: CASADPGGRAYEQYF
size: few; J: TRBJ2-3; V: TRBV5-1; CDR3: CASSVSGSPDTQYF
size: -; J: TRBJ2-7; V: TRBV19; CDR3: CASSKGTSGGRQYF
size: -; J: TRBJ2-2; V: TRBV4-3; CDR3: CASSLSGRGAGELFF
size: -; J: TRBJ2-7; V: TRBV10-3; CDR3: CAISEPGGYEQYF
size: -; J: -; V: TRBV2; CDR3: CASSGVRTSSSYEQYF
size: -; J: TRBJ2-3; V: TRBV5-1; CDR3: CASSFFTGTDTQYF
size: -; J: TRBJ1-2; V: TRBV13; CDR3: CASSQDRGVLRGYTF
size: few; J: TRBJ2-2; V: TRBV5-4; CDR3: CASSLAGTRNTGELFF
size: -; J: TRBJ2-1; V: TRBV7-6; CDR3: CASSPEGLAGLASYNEQFF
size: -; J: TRBJ2-1; V: TRBV27; CDR3: CASSSQTSSRENEQFF
size: -; J: TRBJ1-2; V: TRBV6-1; CDR3: CATREMHNYGYTF